These T cell receptor beta chains were read from a single sample in a study of OX40 agonist ivuxolimab in advanced cancers. The data were produced by immunoSEQ multiplex PCR, yet TCRdb's version contains in-frame clones alone and is incomplete. The table shows about 61,000 clones, with 82% occurring only once. Source: CD4+ or CD8+ T cells sorted from blood, taken in a trial of the OX40 agonist ivuxolimab. The receptors originated from an adult with an advanced solid tumor such as melanoma, head and neck, liver or kidney cancer. The CDR3 runs from the conserved cysteine through the conserved F or W. A D gene is named only where the DNA matches it firmly. Size is stated for part of the rows, as once, few or many counts, or as a class when the clone is expanded.

size	D	V	J	CDR3	DNA
-	-	TRBV5-1	TRBJ1-1	CASSFTGPGDTEAFF	TGCGCCAGCAGCTTTACAGGCCCGGGTGACACTGAAGCTTTCTTT
-	TRBD1	TRBV6-1	TRBJ2-5	CASSNRDRQETQYF	TGTGCCAGCAGTAACCGGGACAGGCAAGAGACCCAGTACTTC
-	-	TRBV27	TRBJ1-1	CASSGGTGSYTEAFF	TGTGCCAGCAGTGGAGGAACAGGGTCGTACACTGAAGCTTTCTTT
-	TRBD2	TRBV18	TRBJ2-3	CASSPLAAQDTQYF	TGTGCCAGCTCACCCCTAGCGGCACAAGATACGCAGTATTTT
-	TRBD2	TRBV18	TRBJ2-7	CASSRGGLADSYEQYF	TGTGCCAGCTCACGGGGGGGACTAGCGGACTCCTACGAGCAGTACTTC
-	TRBD2	TRBV7-2	TRBJ2-1	CASRAGTSSGEQFF	TGTGCCAGCAGAGCCGGGACTAGCAGTGGGGAGCAGTTCTTC
-	-	TRBV5-6	TRBJ2-3	CASSLRTLGTQYF	TGTGCCAGCAGCTTAAGAACCCTGGGTACGCAGTATTTT
-	TRBD2	TRBV5-1	TRBJ2-3	CASSPGTSGDYSTDTQYF	TGCGCCAGCAGCCCCGGGACTAGCGGGGATTATAGCACAGATACGCAGTATTTT
-	-	TRBV14	TRBJ2-2	CASSQRGARNTGELFF	TGTGCCAGCAGCCAAAGGGGGGCCAGGAACACCGGGGAGCTGTTTTTT
-	-	TRBV27	TRBJ1-1	CASSPRGGRMNTEAFF	TGTGCCAGCAGCCCCCGCGGGGGGCGGATGAACACTGAAGCTTTCTTT
-	-	TRBV19	TRBJ1-2	CASSIRTDSTDGYTF	TGTGCCAGTAGTATTAGGACAGATTCTACTGATGGCTACACCTTC
-	-	TRBV10-1	TRBJ2-5	CARRGGRGGDRETQYF	TGCGCCCGCAGGGGAGGTAGGGGGGGGGACAGGGAGACCCAGTACTTC
-	-	TRBV7-9	TRBJ1-1	CASCKTEGTEAFF	TGTGCCAGCTGCAAGACAGAGGGCACTGAAGCTTTCTTT
-	-	TRBV7-9	TRBJ2-2	CASNQGLNTGELFF	TGTGCCAGCAATCAGGGCCTGAACACCGGGGAGCTGTTTTTT
few	TRBD1	TRBV7-2	TRBJ1-2	CASSPDRDDGYTF	TGTGCCAGCAGCCCGGACAGGGATGATGGCTACACCTTC
-	-	TRBV10-1	TRBJ2-3	CASRGSTDTQYF	TGCGCCAGCAGAGGCAGCACAGATACGCAGTATTTT
-	-	TRBV28	TRBJ2-2	CATPERNTGELFF	TGTGCCACCCCCGAGCGGAACACCGGGGAGCTGTTTTTT
-	TRBD2	TRBV10-3	TRBJ2-1	CAISEFALALAGANEQFF	TGTGCCATCAGTGAGTTCGCCCTCGCACTAGCGGGGGCCAATGAGCAGTTCTTC
-	TRBD2	TRBV19	TRBJ2-5	CASSSPSPGLAGGRETQYF	TGTGCCAGTAGTAGCCCCTCCCCGGGACTAGCGGGAGGGCGCGAGACCCAGTACTTC
once	-	TRBV15	TRBJ1-3	CATSRDLGASGNTIYF	TGTGCCACCAGCAGAGATCTGGGGGCCTCTGGAAACACCATATATTTT
-	TRBD1	TRBV6-1	TRBJ2-5	CASYAGGTPQETQYF	TGTGCCAGCTATGCAGGGGGAACACCCCAAGAGACCCAGTACTTC
-	-	TRBV4-3	TRBJ2-2	CASSQAVATGELFF	TGCGCCAGCAGCCAAGCGGTGGCAACCGGGGAGCTGTTTTTT
-	TRBD2	TRBV19	TRBJ2-7	CASSRTSGSTGSYEQYF	TGTGCCAGTAGTAGAACTAGCGGGAGCACGGGTTCCTACGAGCAGTACTTC
-	TRBD2	TRBV2	TRBJ2-3	CASIGRVADTQYF	TGTGCCAGCATCGGGAGGGTCGCAGATACGCAGTATTTT